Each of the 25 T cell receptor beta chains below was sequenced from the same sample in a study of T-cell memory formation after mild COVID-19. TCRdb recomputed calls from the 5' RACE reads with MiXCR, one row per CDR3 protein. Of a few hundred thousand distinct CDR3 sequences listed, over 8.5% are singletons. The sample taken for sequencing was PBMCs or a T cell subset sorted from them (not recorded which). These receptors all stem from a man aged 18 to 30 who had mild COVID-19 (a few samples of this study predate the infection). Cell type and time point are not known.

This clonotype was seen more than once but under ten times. The CDR3 region is CASSLTRGTYNEQFF. The DNA for the CDR3 is TGTGCCAGCAGTTTAACCCGAGGCACCTACAATGAGCAGTTCTTC. V and J are TRBV27 and TRBJ2-1; D unresolved. The CDR3 covers 15 residues. V lost 2 bases, J lost 2 bases, and 10 bases lay in between. Germline CDR1 reads MNHEY; CDR2 reads SMNVEV (reference sequence).

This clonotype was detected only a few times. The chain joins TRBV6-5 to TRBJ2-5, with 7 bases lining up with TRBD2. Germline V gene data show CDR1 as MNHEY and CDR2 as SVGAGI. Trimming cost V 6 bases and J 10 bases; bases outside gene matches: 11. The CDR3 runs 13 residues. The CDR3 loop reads CASRSGTDERQYF. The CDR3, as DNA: TGTGCCAGCAGGAGCGGGACTGACGAACGCCAGTACTTC.

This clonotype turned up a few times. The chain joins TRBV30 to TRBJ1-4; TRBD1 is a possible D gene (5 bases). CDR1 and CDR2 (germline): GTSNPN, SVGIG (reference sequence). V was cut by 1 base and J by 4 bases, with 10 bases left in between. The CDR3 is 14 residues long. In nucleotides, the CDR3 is TGTGCCTGGAGTGAAGAGGGGCTTAATGAAAAACTGTTTTTT. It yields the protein CAWSEEGLNEKLFF.

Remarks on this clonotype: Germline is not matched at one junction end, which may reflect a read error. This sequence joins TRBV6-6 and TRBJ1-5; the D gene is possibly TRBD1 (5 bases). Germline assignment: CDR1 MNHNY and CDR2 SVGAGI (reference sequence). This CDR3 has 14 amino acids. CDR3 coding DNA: TGTGCCAGCAGTTACTCGACCGGGGCTCAGCGCCAGCATTTT. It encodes CASSYSTGAQRQHF.

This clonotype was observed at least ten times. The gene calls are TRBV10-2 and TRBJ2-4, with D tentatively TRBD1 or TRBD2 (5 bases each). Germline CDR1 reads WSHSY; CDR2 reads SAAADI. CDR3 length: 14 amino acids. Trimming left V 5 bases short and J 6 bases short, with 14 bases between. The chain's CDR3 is CASSHGRGSNIQYF. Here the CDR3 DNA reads TGCGCCAGCAGTCACGGACGGGGCTCAAACATTCAGTACTTC.

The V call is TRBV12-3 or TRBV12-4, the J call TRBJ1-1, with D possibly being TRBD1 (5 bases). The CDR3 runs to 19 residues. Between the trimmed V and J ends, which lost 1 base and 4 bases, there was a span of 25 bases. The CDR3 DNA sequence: TGTGCCAGCAGTTTAGATTCCGCGTGGCAGTACCCAGGGCGCACTGAAGCTTTCTTT. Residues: CASSLDSAWQYPGRTEAFF.

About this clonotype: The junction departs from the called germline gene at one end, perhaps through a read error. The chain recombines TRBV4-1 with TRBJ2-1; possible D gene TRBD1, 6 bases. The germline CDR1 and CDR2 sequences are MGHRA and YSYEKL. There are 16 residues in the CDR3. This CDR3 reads CDSSQEPWTVIDEQFF. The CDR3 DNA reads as TGCGACAGCAGCCAGGAGCCGTGGACAGTTATTGATGAGCAGTTCTTC.

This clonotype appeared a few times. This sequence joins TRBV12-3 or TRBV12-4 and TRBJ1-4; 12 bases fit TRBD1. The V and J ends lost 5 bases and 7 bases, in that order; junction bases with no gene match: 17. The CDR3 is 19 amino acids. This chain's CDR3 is CASSSLGPRDRGQGEKLFF. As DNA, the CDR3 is TGTGCCAGCAGTAGCCTTGGACCCCGGGACAGGGGGCAGGGTGAAAAACTGTTTTTT.

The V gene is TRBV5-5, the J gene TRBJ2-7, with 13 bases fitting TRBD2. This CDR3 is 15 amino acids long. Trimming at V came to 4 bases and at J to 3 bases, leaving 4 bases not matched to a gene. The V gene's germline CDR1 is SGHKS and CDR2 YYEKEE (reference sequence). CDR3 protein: CASSLGLAGIYEQYV. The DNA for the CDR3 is TGTGCCAGCAGCCTGGGACTAGCGGGGATCTACGAGCAGTACGTC.

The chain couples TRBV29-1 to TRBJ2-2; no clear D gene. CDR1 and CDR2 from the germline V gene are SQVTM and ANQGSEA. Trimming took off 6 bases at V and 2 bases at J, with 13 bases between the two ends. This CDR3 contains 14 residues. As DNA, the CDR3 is TGCAGCGTCCTTACAACGGTAAACACCGGGGAGCTGTTTTTT. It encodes CSVLTTVNTGELFF.

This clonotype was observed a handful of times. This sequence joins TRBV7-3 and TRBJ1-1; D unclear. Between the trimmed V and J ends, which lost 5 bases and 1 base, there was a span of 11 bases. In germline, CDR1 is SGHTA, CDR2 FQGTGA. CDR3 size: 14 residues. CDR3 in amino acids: CASSLYPGNTEAFF. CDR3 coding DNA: TGTGCCAGCAGCCTCTACCCCGGGAACACTGAAGCTTTCTTT.

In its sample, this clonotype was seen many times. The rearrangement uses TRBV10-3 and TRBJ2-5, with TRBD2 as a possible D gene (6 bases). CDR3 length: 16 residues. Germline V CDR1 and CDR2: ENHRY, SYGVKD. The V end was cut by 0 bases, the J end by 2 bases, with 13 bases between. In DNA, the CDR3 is TGTGCCATCAGTGAGTCGGCAGGGAGGCCTCAAGAGACCCAGTACTTC. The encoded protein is CAISESAGRPQETQYF.

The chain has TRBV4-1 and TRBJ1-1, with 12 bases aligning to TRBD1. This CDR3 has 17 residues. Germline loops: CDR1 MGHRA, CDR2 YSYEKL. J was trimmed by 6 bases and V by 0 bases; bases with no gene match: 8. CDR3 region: CASSQEKPGQGAPEAFF. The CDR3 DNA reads TGCGCCAGCAGCCAAGAAAAACCGGGACAGGGGGCTCCTGAAGCTTTCTTT.

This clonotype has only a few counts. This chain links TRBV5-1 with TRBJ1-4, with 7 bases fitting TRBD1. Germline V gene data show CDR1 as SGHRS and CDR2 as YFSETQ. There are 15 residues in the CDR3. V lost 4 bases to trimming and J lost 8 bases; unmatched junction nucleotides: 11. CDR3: CASSPPEAGGEKLFF. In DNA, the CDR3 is TGCGCCAGCAGCCCCCCCGAGGCAGGGGGAGAAAAACTGTTTTTT.

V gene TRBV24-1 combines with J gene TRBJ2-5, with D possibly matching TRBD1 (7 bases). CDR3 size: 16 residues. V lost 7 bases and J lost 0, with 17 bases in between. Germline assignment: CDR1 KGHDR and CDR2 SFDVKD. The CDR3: CATSLRGPGDQETQYF. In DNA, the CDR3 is TGTGCCACCAGCCTAAGGGGGCCGGGGGACCAAGAGACCCAGTACTTC.

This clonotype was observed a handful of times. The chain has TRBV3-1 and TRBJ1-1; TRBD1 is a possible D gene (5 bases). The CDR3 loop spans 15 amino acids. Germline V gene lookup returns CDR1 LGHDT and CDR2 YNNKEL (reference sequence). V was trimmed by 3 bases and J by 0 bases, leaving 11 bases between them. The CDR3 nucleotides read TGTGCCAGCAGCCATCGACAGCTGATGAACACTGAAGCTTTCTTT. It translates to CASSHRQLMNTEAFF. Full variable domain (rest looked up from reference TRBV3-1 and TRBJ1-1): DTAVSQTPKYLVTQMGNDKSIKCEQNLGHDTMYWYKQDSKKFLKIMFSYNNKELIINETVPNRFSPKSPDKAHLNLHINSLELGDSAVYFCASSHRQLMNTEAFFGQGTRLTVV.

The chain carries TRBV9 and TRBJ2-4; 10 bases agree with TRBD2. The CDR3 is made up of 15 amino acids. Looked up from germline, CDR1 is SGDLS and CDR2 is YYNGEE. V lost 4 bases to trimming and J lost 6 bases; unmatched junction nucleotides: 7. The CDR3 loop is CASSPTRTSGNIQYF. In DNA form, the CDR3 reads TGTGCCAGCAGCCCCACCCGGACTAGCGGAAACATTCAGTACTTC.

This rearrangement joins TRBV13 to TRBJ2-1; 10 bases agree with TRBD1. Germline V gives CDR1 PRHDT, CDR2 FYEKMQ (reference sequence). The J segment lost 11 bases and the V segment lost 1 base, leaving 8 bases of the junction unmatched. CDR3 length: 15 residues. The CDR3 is CASSLETGTGEKQFF. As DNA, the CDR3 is TGTGCCAGCAGCTTAGAAACCGGGACAGGGGAGAAGCAGTTCTTC. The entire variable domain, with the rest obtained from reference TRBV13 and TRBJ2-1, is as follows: AAGVIQSPRHLIKEKRETATLKCYPIPRHDTVYWYQQGPGQDPQFLISFYEKMQSDKGSIPDRFSAQQFSDYHSELNMSSLELGDSALYFCASSLETGTGEKQFFGPGTRLTVL.

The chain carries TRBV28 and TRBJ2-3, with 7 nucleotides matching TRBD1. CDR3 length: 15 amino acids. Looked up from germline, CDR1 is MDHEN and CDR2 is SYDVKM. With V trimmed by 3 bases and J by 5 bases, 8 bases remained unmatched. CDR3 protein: CASSFVEQGKDTQYF. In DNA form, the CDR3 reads TGTGCCAGCAGTTTCGTGGAACAGGGGAAAGATACGCAGTATTTT.

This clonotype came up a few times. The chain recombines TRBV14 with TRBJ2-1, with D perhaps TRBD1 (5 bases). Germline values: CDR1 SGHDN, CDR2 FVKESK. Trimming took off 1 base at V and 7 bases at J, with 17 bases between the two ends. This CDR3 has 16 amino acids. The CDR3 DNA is TGTGCCAGCAGCCAAGGGGCAGGGCGGCAGGGAAATGAGCAGTTCTTC. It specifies CASSQGAGRQGNEQFF.

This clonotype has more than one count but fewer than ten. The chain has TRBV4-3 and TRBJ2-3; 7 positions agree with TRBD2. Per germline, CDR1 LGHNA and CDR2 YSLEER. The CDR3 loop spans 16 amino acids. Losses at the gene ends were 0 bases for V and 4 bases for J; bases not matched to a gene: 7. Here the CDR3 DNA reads TGCGCCAGCAGCCAAGATCTGGCGGGGGTAGCAGATACGCAGTATTTT. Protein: CASSQDLAGVADTQYF.

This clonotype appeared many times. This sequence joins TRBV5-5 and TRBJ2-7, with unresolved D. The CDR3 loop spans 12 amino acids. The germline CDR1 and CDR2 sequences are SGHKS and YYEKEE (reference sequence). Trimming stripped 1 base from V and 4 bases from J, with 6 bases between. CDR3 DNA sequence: TGTGCCAGCAGCTTGTCTTTTTACGAGCAGTACGTC. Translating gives CASSLSFYEQYV.

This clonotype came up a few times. CDR3 DNA: TGTGCCATCAGTGAGGTGGGGGCCGAGACCCAGTACTTC. Its protein product is CAISEVGAETQYF. The V call is TRBV10-3, the J call TRBJ2-5; TRBD1 might be the D (6 bases). Germline assignment: CDR1 ENHRY and CDR2 SYGVKD. Trimming cost V 2 bases and J 5 bases, with 9 bases left between them. This CDR3 has 13 amino acids.

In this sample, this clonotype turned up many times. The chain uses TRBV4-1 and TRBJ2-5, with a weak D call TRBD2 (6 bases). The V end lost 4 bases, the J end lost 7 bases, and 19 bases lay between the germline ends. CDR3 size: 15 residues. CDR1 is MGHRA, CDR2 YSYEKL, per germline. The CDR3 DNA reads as TGCGCCAGCAGCCGAGTCTGGGGGGTTCGAGGGACCCAGTACTTC. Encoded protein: CASSRVWGVRGTQYF.

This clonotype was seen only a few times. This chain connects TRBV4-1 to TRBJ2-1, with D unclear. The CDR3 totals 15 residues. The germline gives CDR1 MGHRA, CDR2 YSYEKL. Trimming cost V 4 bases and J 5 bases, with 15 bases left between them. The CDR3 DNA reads TGCGCCAGCAGCCCAGCTACGCCATCGAACAATGAGCAGTTCTTC. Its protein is CASSPATPSNNEQFF.